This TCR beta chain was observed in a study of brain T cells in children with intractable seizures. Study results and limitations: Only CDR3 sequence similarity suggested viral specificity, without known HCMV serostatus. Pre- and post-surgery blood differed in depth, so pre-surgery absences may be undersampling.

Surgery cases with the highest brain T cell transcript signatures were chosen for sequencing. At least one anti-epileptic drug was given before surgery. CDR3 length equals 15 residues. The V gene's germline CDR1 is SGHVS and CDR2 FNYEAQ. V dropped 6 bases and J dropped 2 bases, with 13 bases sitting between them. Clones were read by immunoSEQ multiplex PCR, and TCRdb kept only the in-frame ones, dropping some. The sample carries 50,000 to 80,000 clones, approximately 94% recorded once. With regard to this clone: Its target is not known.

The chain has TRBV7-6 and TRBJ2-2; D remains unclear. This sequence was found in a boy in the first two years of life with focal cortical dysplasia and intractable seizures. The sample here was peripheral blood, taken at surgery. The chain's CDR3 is CASSLGQTNTGELFF. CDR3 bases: TGTGCCAGCAGTCTCGGCCAGACTAACACCGGGGAGCTGTTTTTT.